What follows are 20 T cell receptor beta chains derived from one specimen sequenced in a study of blood T cell repertoires in COVID-19. Repertoires were generated with immunoSEQ multiplex PCR, while TCRdb's copy carries only in-frame clones and drops some. The data show about 230,000 clones, approximately 91% seen once. Sequenced: peripheral blood. These TCRs come from an older woman with acute or convalescent COVID-19.

This chain joins TRBV2 and TRBJ1-2, with D possibly being TRBD1 (5 bases). Germline V gene lookup returns CDR1 SNHLY and CDR2 FYNNEI. The CDR3 covers 12 residues. V lost 6 bases and J lost 8, with 13 bases in between. The CDR3 is CASSPTGSGYTF. The CDR3 DNA is TGTGCCAGCAGCCCCACAGGATCCGGCTACACCTTC.

The chain recombines TRBV5-5 with TRBJ1-2, with TRBD1 as a possible D gene (5 bases). The ends were cut back, 0 bases at V and 3 bases at J, with 15 bases in the middle. Germline CDR1 is SGHKS and CDR2 is YYEKEE (reference sequence). This CDR3 contains 16 residues. The CDR3 nucleotides read TGTGCCAGCAGCTTGGGCCGACAGACAACAGACTATGGCTACACCTTC. The encoded protein is CASSLGRQTTDYGYTF.

The J gene is TRBJ1-1, the V gene TRBV6-1, with 10 positions matching TRBD1. The CDR3 loop spans 17 amino acids. V gave up 0 bases and J gave up 2 bases; unmatched junction bases: 6. From germline, CDR1 is MNHNS and CDR2 SASEGT. For the CDR3, the DNA is TGTGCCAGCAGTGAAGCGACAGGGGGCGGGGGAAACACTGAAGCTTTCTTT. Protein: CASSEATGGGGNTEAFF.

The chain recombines TRBV10-1 with TRBJ2-5; D might be TRBD1 (5 bases). Between the trimmed V and J ends, which lost 5 bases and 2 bases, there was a span of 9 bases. This CDR3 is 13 amino acids long. Germline V CDR1 and CDR2: WNHNN, SYGVQD (reference sequence). DNA of the CDR3: TGCGCCAGCAGTATGACAGTACAAGAGACCCAGTACTTC. This codes for CASSMTVQETQYF.

J is TRBJ2-2 and V is TRBV5-1, with 10 positions matching TRBD1. This CDR3 is 16 amino acids long. Per germline, CDR1 SGHRS and CDR2 YFSETQ. V lost 4 bases to trimming and J lost 1 base; unmatched junction nucleotides: 4. The CDR3 region has the DNA TGCGCCAGCAGCACGACAGGGGGCATGAACACCGGGGAGCTGTTTTTT. Translation: CASSTTGGMNTGELFF.

This clone showed up just a few times. The chain recombines TRBV6-5 with TRBJ2-7; D unclear. The ends were cut back, 0 bases at V and 4 bases at J, with 16 bases in the middle. The CDR3 contains 16 residues. The germline V gene encodes CDR1 MNHEY and CDR2 SVGAGI. Here the CDR3 DNA reads TGTGCCAGCAGTTACTCTCTGTTAGCCCGCCAATACGAGCAGTACTTC. Its protein is CASSYSLLARQYEQYF.

The chain recombines TRBV5-1 with TRBJ2-7; 8 positions match TRBD2. This CDR3 is 17 amino acids long. V was clipped by 0 bases and J by 3 bases; unmatched bases: 11. The germline V gene has CDR1 SGHRS and CDR2 YFSETQ. CDR3 sequence (DNA): TGCGCCAGCAGCTTGGAACCGAGCGGGGGCAAGTACTACGAGCAGTACTTC. Its protein is CASSLEPSGGKYYEQYF.

The chain employs TRBV24-1 and TRBJ1-4, with 9 bases that match TRBD1. Unmatched junction bases numbered 8, after V lost 4 bases and J lost 6 bases. The germline CDR1 and CDR2 sequences are KGHDR and SFDVKD. The CDR3 totals 16 residues. CDR3 residues: CATSDQDRGKDEKLFF. In DNA, the CDR3 is TGTGCCACCAGTGACCAGGACAGGGGAAAGGATGAAAAACTGTTTTTT.

The count of this clone is one. V usage is TRBV2 and J usage is TRBJ1-2; D call uncertain. Germline values: CDR1 SNHLY, CDR2 FYNNEI. The V end was cut by 6 bases, the J end by 4 bases, with 12 bases between. The CDR3 extends over 13 amino acids. This CDR3 is CASSPAEVYGYTF. In nucleotides, the CDR3 is TGTGCCAGCAGCCCGGCAGAGGTCTATGGCTACACCTTC.

The chain joins TRBV4-1 to TRBJ2-7; no firm D call. The CDR3 loop spans 15 amino acids. The V end lost 3 bases, the J end lost 3 bases, and 15 bases lay between the germline ends. Germline loops: CDR1 MGHRA, CDR2 YSYEKL. The CDR3 coding sequence is TGCGCCAGCAGCCATGGCCATGCGGCCTACTACGAGCAGTACTTC. Translation: CASSHGHAAYYEQYF.

V is TRBV5-1 and J is TRBJ1-2, with 7 positions matching TRBD1. Trimming cost V 1 base and J 6 bases; bases outside gene matches: 3. CDR3 size: 13 residues. The germline gives CDR1 SGHRS, CDR2 YFSETQ. The CDR3 DNA sequence: TGCGCCAGCAGCTTGTCCCAGGGGGATGGCTACACCTTC. Protein product: CASSLSQGDGYTF. Full variable domain (outside the CDR3, taken from reference TRBV5-1 and TRBJ1-2): KAGVTQTPRYLIKTRGQQVTLSCSPISGHRSVSWYQQTPGQGLQFLFEYFSETQRNKGNFPGRFSGRQFSNSRSEMNVSTLELGDSALYLCASSLSQGDGYTFGSGTRLTVV.

This chain uses TRBV18 with TRBJ1-2; TRBD1 aligns across 9 bases. This CDR3 spans 14 amino acids. Unmatched junction bases numbered 4, after V lost 4 bases and J lost 4 bases. Per germline, CDR1 KGHSH and CDR2 LQKENI. The CDR3 DNA sequence: TGTGCCAGCTCACGGGACAGGGAAGGCTATGGCTACACCTTC. Its translation is CASSRDREGYGYTF.

The rearrangement uses TRBV7-9 and TRBJ1-1, with TRBD1 identical over 7 bases. This CDR3 region has 15 residues. Germline V gives CDR1 SEHNR, CDR2 FQNEAQ (reference sequence). J lost 5 bases, V lost 2 bases, and 8 bases had no gene match. The CDR3 DNA reads TGTGCCAGCAGCTTACTGCCAGGGGGGATAACTGAAGCTTTCTTT. Protein sequence: CASSLLPGGITEAFF.

The chain couples TRBV28 to TRBJ2-7; 9 bases are shared with TRBD1. The V gene's germline CDR1 is MDHEN and CDR2 SYDVKM. V trimming: 6 bases; J trimming: 5 bases; junction bases outside the gene matches: 17. CDR3 length equals 17 residues. DNA for the CDR3: TGTGCCAGCAGGGGGCTCTGGAGGGGACAGGGTATTCACGAGCAGTACTTC. It translates to CASRGLWRGQGIHEQYF. The variable domain in full, with the rest retrieved from reference TRBV28 and TRBJ2-7, is DVKVTQSSRYLVKRTGEKVFLECVQDMDHENMFWYRQDPGLGLRLIYFSYDVKMKEKGDIPEGYSVSREKKERFSLILESASTNQTSMYLCASRGLWRGQGIHEQYFGPGTRLTVT.

This clone has a handful of counts. The rearrangement uses TRBV5-1 and TRBJ1-2; 8 bases map to TRBD1. Germline CDR1 is SGHRS and CDR2 is YFSETQ. After removal of 0 bases from V and 1 base from J, the junction contained 8 bases not matched to a gene. The CDR3 spans 17 residues. CDR3 sequence: CASSLGQGASNNYGYTF. In DNA, the CDR3 is TGCGCCAGCAGCTTGGGGCAGGGGGCGTCTAATAACTATGGCTACACCTTC. Together with reference TRBV5-1 and TRBJ1-2, the CDR3 gives the full variable domain: KAGVTQTPRYLIKTRGQQVTLSCSPISGHRSVSWYQQTPGQGLQFLFEYFSETQRNKGNFPGRFSGRQFSNSRSEMNVSTLELGDSALYLCASSLGQGASNNYGYTFGSGTRLTVV.

The chain has TRBV3-1 (or the pseudogene TRBV3-2) and TRBJ2-7, with 9 bases lining up with TRBD1. Germline values: CDR1 LGHDT, CDR2 YNNKEL (reference sequence). The CDR3 loop spans 15 amino acids. V gave up 4 bases and J gave up 4 bases; unmatched junction bases: 8. The CDR3 protein is CASSPMGQGLYEQYF. DNA for the CDR3: TGTGCCAGCAGCCCCATGGGACAGGGATTGTACGAGCAGTACTTC.

This clone appeared a few times. The rearrangement links TRBV4-2 to TRBJ1-5, with 9 bases fitting TRBD1. From germline, CDR1 is LGHNA and CDR2 YNFKEQ. This CDR3 is built from 17 residues. V shed 0 bases, J shed 6 bases, and the junction held 9 bases outside the gene matches. For the CDR3, the DNA is TGTGCCAGCAGCCAAGATGGTACAGGGGGCGCGGGTCAGCCCCAGCATTTT. Amino acids: CASSQDGTGGAGQPQHF.

The chain combines TRBV6-2 or TRBV6-3 with TRBJ2-7; 10 nucleotides line up with TRBD2. Per germline, CDR1 MNHEY and CDR2 SVGEGT. V lost 0 bases and J lost 4; bases outside the gene matches: 18. The CDR3 is made up of 20 amino acids. CDR3 DNA: TGTGCCAGCAGTTACTCGCCATGGACTAGCGGACGGGTCAGCGGGTACGAGCAGTACTTC. Encoded protein: CASSYSPWTSGRVSGYEQYF.

The CDR3 here is CASSQERTGGTEAFF. The CDR3 bases are TGCGCCAGCAGCCAAGAACGGACAGGGGGCACTGAAGCTTTCTTT. V usage is TRBV4-3 and J usage is TRBJ1-1, with 10 bases fitting TRBD1. CDR1 and CDR2 from the germline V gene are LGHNA and YSLEER. The J segment lost 4 bases and the V segment lost 0 bases, leaving 2 bases of the junction unmatched. This CDR3 is 15 amino acids long.

The chain uses TRBV25-1 and TRBJ2-2; TRBD1 might be the D (5 bases). CDR1 and CDR2 (germline): MGHDK, SYGVNS. Trimming pared 6 bases from V and 5 bases from J, leaving 10 bases between. This CDR3 spans 13 amino acids. For the CDR3, the DNA is TGTGCCAGCAGAGGGGTAGGAACCGGGGAGCTGTTTTTT. This sequence encodes CASRGVGTGELFF.